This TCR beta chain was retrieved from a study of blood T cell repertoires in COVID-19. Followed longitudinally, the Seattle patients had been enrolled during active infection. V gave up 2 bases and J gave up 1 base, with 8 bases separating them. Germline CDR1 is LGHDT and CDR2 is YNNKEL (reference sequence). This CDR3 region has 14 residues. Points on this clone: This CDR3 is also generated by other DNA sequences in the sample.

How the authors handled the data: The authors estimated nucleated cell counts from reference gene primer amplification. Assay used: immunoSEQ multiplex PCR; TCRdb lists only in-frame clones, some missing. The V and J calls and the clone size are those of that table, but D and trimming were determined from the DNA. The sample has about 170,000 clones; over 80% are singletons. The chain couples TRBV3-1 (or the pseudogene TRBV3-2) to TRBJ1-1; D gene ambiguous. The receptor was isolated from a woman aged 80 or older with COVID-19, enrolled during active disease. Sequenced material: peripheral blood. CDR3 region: CASSQPGGNTEAFF. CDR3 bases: TGTGCCAGCAGCCAACCGGGAGGGAACACTGAAGCTTTCTTT.